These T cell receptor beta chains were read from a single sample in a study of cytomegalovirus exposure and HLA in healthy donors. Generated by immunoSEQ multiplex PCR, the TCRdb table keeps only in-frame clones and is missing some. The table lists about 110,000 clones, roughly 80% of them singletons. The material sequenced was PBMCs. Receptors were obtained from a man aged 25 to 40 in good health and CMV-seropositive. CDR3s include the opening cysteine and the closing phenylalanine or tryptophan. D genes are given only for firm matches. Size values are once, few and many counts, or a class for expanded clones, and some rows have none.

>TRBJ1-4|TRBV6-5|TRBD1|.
TGTGCCAGCAGTTACGGGGACAGGGGTTTTGAAAAACTGTTTTTT
CASSYGDRGFEKLFF
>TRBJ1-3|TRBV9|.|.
TGTGCCAGCAGCCCAGACTCTGGCTCTGGAAACACCATATATTTT
CASSPDSGSGNTIYF
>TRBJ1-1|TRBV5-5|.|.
TGTGCCAGCAGCTTGTTCGAACCGGCCGGGGGGGCTTTCTTT
CASSLFEPAGGAFF
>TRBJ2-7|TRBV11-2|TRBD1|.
TGTGCCAGCCACTTCGGACAGGGGGCGAAGGAGCAGTACTTC
CASHFGQGAKEQYF
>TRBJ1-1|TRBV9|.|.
TGTGCCAGCAGCCTACAACAATTCGTTCAGGGCAACACTGAAGCTTTCTTT
CASSLQQFVQGNTEAFF
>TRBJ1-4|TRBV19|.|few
TGTGCCAGTAGTATAGCAGGGTTGGATGATGAAAAACTGTTTTTT
CASSIAGLDDEKLFF
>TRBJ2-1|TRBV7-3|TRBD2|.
TGTGCCAGCAGCCTCCCCGGGACTAGCTACAATGAGCAGTTCTTC
CASSLPGTSYNEQFF
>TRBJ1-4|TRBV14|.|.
TGTGCCAGCAGCCAAATCAGGGGTCCGGTGGAAAAACTGTTTTTT
CASSQIRGPVEKLFF
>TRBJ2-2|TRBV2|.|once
TGTGCCAGCAGTGAAGAGTCGGGGACCGGGGAGCTGTTTTTT
CASSEESGTGELFF
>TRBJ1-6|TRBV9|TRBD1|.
TGTGCCAGCAGCATAACAGGGGGCTATAATTCACCCCTCCACTTT
CASSITGGYNSPLHF
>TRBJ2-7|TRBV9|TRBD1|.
TGTGCCAGCAGCGTAGACAGGGGCAACTACGAGCAGTACTTC
CASSVDRGNYEQYF
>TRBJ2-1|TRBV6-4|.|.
TGTGCCAGCAGTGACATGGAACTAGGGAATGAGCAGTTCTTC
CASSDMELGNEQFF
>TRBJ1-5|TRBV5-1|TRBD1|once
TGCGCCAGCAGCTTAAAGGGGGCAGAGCAGCCCCAGCATTTT
CASSLKGAEQPQHF
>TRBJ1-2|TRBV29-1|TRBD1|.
TGCAGCGGAGACAGGGATGGATATGGCTACACCTTC
CSGDRDGYGYTF
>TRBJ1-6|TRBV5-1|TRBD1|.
TGCGCCAGCAGCATCGAGACAGGGGGTAGATCACCCCTCCACTTT
CASSIETGGRSPLHF
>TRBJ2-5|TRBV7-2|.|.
TGTGCCAGCAGCTCTTCCCTACGGGAGGAGACCCAGTACTTC
CASSSSLREETQYF
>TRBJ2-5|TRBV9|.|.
TGTGCCAGCAGCGTAGGATATGCGGAGACCCAGTACTTC
CASSVGYAETQYF
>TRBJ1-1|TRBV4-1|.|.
TGCGCCAGCAGCCAAGGGCCCAGGCGTGCTGAAGCTTTCTTT
CASSQGPRRAEAFF
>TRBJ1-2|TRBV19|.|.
TGTGCCAGTAGTATCATTTGGAAGAAAGGGGTAGCTAACTATGGCTACACCTTC
CASSIIWKKGVANYGYTF
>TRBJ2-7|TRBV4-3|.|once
TGCGCCAGCAGCCAAGACTGGGGGGTGAAGGAATACGAGCAGTACTTC
CASSQDWGVKEYEQYF
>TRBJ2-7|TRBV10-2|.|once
TGCGCCAGCAGTGAGGGCGGTATTTACGAGCAGTACTTC
CASSEGGIYEQYF
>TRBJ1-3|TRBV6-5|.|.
TGTGCCAGCAGTTACGGCGCTAGGGGAAACACCATATATTTT
CASSYGARGNTIYF
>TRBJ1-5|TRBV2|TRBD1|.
TGTGCCAGCAGGCGGGGACAGGGGATGAGGAGCAATCAGCCCCAGCATTTT
CASRRGQGMRSNQPQHF
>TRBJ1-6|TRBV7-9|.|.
TGTGCCAGCAGCTTAGCGACAGGACAAAATTCACCCCTCCACTTT
CASSLATGQNSPLHF
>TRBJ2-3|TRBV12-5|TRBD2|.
TGTGCTAGTGGTTTGCCCAGCGGGGGGTACACAGATACGCAGTATTTT
CASGLPSGGYTDTQYF
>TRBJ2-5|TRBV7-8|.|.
TGTGCCAGCAGCTTAGAGGGGTCCCAAGAGACCCAGTACTTC
CASSLEGSQETQYF
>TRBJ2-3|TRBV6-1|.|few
TGTGCCAGCAGTCCCCCGGGCACAGATACGCAGTATTTT
CASSPPGTDTQYF
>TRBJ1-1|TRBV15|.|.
TGTGCCACCAGCACTGGGGCAATTGGCAGAAAGATGAACACTGAAGCTTTCTTT
CATSTGAIGRKMNTEAFF
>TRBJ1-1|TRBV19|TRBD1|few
TGTGCCAGTAACACACAGGGGCCCTTCCGCACTGAAGCTTTCTTT
CASNTQGPFRTEAFF
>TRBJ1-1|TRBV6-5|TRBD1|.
TGTGCCAGCAGTGGCCGGGACAGGGCCAGCACTGAAGCTTTCTTT
CASSGRDRASTEAFF
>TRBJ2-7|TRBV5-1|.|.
TGCGCCAGCTCCCGAGCACAGGAGAAAAACTACGAGCAGTACTTC
CASSRAQEKNYEQYF
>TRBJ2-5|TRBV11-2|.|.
TGTGCCAGCAGCCCTCTGACTAGTTCAGGAGGGACCCAGTACTTC
CASSPLTSSGGTQYF
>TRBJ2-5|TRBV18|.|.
TGTGCCAGCTCACCACCGGCCTCAGAGACCCAGTACTTC
CASSPPASETQYF
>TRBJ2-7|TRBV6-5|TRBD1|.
TGTGCCAGCAGTCAGCGACAGGGGAGCTACGAGCAGTACTTC
CASSQRQGSYEQYF
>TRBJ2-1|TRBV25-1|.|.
TGTGCCAGCAGTGAAGAGGAGTCAGCTTCCTACAATGAGCAGTTCTTC
CASSEEESASYNEQFF
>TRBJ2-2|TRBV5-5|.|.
TGTGCCAGCAGCTTGATCAGGGTAGGCACCGGGGAGCTGTTTTTT
CASSLIRVGTGELFF
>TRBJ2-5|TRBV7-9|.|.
TGTGCCAGCAGCCAGGGCGGAGTATCCCAAGAGACCCAGTACTTC
CASSQGGVSQETQYF
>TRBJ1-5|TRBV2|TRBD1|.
TGTGCCAGCAGCCTTAATACAGGGGGTAGCAATCAGCCCCAGCATTTT
CASSLNTGGSNQPQHF
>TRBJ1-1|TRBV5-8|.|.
TGTGCCAGCAGCTTGGACGGGAGGCAAGGTGAAGCTTTCTTT
CASSLDGRQGEAFF
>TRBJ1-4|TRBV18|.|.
TGTGCCAGCTCACCTTTAGGGGGAACTAATGAAAAACTGTTTTTT
CASSPLGGTNEKLFF
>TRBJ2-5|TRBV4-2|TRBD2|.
TGTGCCAGCAGCCAGCACCTAGCGGGGCCGAAGTACTTC
CASSQHLAGPKYF
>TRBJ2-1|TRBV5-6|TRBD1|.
TGTGCCAGCAGCAATTTACAGGGGGTTTCCTACAATGAGCAGTTCTTC
CASSNLQGVSYNEQFF
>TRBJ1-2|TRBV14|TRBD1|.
TGTGCCAGCAGCCAAGGCAGGGGGCTGTTTTCCTATGGCTACACCTTC
CASSQGRGLFSYGYTF
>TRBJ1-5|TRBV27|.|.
TGTGCCAGCAGTTTTTCCCCTCTCGGGCCCCAGCATTTT
CASSFSPLGPQHF
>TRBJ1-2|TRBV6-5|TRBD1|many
TGTGCCAGCAGTTACGGCCAGGGGGGAGGCTATGGCTACACCTTC
CASSYGQGGGYGYTF
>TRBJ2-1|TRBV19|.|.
TGTGCCAGTAGTATTACAGACTACAATGAGCAGTTCTTC
CASSITDYNEQFF